This T cell receptor (beta chain) was sequenced during a study of T cell responses to AZD1222 COVID-19 vaccine. The overall study: Timing groups of about 4 and about 12 weeks for second doses were pooled. The study, taken as a whole, reports: The breadth and depth of Spike-specific TCRs increased once two AZD1222 doses had been given. Repertoire sampling was restricted to post-peak T cell response timepoints. Reportedly, close to half of spike-specific TCRs are directed against unmutated variant regions.

On this clone: Antigen unknown.

Clones were sequenced by immunoSEQ multiplex PCR, and TCRdb holds only the in-frame ones, with some missing. Among 90,000 to 110,000 clones listed, roughly 88% were seen once. This CDR3 has 13 amino acids. Germline V gene sequence: CDR1 MNHEY, CDR2 SVGAGI. Trimming removed 0 bases at V and 6 bases at J, with 8 bases between. The clonotype comes from an adult in good health. Sequenced material: peripheral blood, taken on day 0 of AZD1222 vaccination. This sequence joins TRBV6-5 and TRBJ1-2; D remains unclear. CDR3 protein: CASSYSEGDGYTF. The CDR3 DNA follows: TGTGCCAGCAGTTACTCAGAGGGCGATGGCTACACCTTC.